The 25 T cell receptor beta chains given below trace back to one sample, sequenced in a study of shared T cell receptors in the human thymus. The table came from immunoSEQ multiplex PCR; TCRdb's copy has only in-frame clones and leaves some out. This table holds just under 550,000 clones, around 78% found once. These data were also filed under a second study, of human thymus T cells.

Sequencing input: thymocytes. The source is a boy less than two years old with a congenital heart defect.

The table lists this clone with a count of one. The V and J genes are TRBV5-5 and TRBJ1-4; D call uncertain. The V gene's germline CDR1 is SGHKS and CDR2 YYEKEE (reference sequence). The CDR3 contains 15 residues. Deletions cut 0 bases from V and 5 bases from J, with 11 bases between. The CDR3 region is CASSLGGGLNEKLFF. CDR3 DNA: TGTGCCAGCAGCTTGGGTGGAGGTCTGAATGAAAAACTGTTTTTT.

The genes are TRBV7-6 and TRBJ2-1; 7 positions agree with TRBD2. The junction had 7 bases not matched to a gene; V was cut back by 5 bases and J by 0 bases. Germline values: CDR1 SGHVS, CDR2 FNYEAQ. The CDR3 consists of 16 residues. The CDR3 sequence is CASSHQGGSSYNEQFF. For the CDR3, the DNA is TGTGCCAGCAGCCACCAGGGCGGGAGCTCCTACAATGAGCAGTTCTTC.

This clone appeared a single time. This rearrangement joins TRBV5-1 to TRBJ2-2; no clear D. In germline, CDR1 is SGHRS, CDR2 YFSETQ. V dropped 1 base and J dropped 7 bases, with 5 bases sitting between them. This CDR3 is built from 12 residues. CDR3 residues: CASSLTVGELFF. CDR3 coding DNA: TGCGCCAGCAGCTTGACGGTCGGGGAGCTGTTTTTT.

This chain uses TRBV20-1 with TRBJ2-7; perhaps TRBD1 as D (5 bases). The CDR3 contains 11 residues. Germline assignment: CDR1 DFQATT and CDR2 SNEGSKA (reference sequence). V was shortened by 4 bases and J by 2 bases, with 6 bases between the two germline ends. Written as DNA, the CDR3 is TGCAGTGCTACCAGGGCCTACGAGCAGTACTTC. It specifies CSATRAYEQYF.

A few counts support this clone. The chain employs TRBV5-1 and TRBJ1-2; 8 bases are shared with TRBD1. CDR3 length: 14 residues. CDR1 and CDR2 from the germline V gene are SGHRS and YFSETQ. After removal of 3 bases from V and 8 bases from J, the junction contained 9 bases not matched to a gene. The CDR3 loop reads CASSSFQGADGYTF. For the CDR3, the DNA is TGCGCCAGCAGCTCATTCCAGGGGGCCGACGGCTACACCTTC. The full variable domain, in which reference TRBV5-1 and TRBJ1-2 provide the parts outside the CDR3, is KAGVTQTPRYLIKTRGQQVTLSCSPISGHRSVSWYQQTPGQGLQFLFEYFSETQRNKGNFPGRFSGRQFSNSRSEMNVSTLELGDSALYLCASSSFQGADGYTFGSGTRLTVV.

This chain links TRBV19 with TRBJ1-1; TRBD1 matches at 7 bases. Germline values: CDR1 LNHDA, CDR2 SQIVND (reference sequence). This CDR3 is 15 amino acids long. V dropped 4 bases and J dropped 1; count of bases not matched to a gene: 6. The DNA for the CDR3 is TGTGCCAGTAGTAAAGGACAGGTGACGAACACTGAAGCTTTCTTT. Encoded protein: CASSKGQVTNTEAFF.

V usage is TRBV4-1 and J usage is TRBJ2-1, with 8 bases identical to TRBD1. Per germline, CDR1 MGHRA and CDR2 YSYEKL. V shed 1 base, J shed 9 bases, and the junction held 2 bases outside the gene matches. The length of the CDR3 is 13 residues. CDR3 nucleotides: TGCGCCAGCAGCCAAGTACAGGGGGGTGAGCAGTTCTTC. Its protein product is CASSQVQGGEQFF.

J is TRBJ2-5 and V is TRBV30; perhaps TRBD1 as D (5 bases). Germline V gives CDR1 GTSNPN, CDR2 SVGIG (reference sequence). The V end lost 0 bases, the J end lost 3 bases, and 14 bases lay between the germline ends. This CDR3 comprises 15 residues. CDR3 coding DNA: TGTGCCTGGAGTGTAAAGTCCGGCAGGGAAGAGACCCAGTACTTC. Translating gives CAWSVKSGREETQYF.

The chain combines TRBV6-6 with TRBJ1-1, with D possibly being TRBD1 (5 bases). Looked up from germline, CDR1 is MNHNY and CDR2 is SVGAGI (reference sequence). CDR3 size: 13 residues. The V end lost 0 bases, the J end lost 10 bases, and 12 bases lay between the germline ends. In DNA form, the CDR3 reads TGTGCCAGCAGTTACTCAGGAGGGGATGGAGCTTTCTTT. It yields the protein CASSYSGGDGAFF.

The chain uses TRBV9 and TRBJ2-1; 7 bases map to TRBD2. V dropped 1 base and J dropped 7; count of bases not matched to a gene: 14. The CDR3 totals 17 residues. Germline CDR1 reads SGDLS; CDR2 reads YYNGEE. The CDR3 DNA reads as TGTGCCAGCAGCGTACTGCATGCTAGCGGACCGCGAAATGAGCAGTTCTTC. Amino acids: CASSVLHASGPRNEQFF.

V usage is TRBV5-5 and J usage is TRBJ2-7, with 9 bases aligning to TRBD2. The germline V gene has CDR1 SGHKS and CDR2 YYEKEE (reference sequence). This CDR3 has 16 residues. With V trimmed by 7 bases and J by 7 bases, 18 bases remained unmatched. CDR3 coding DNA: TGTGCCAGCCAACCGAAGGGGGCGGGAGGGCCAAAGGAGCAGTACTTC. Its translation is CASQPKGAGGPKEQYF.

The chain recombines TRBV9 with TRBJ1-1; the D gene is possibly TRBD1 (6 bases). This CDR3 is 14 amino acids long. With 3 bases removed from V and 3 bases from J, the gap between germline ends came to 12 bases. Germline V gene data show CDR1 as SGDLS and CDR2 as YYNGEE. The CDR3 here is CASSGRQADTEAFF. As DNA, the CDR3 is TGTGCCAGCAGCGGACGACAGGCCGACACTGAAGCTTTCTTT.

In DNA, the CDR3 is TGTGCCAGCTCACCACCGCGGGGCTCCTACGAGCAGTACTTC. Amino acids: CASSPPRGSYEQYF. V is TRBV18 and J is TRBJ2-7, with D possibly matching TRBD2 (6 bases). Germline V gene lookup returns CDR1 KGHSH and CDR2 LQKENI. Trimming pared 0 bases from V and 0 bases from J, leaving 6 bases between. The CDR3 extends over 14 amino acids.

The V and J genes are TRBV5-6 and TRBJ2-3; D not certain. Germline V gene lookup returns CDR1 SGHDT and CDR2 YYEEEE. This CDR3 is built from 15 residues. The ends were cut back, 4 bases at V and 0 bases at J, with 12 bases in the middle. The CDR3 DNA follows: TGTGCCAGCAGCGCCGACTTGGTTAGCACAGATACGCAGTATTTT. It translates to CASSADLVSTDTQYF.

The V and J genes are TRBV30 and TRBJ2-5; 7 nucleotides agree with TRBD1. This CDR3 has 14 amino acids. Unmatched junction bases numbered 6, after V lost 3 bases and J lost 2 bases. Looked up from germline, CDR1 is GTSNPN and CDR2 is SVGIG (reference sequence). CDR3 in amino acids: CAWRARGQQETQYF. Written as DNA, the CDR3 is TGTGCCTGGAGAGCTAGGGGACAGCAAGAGACCCAGTACTTC.

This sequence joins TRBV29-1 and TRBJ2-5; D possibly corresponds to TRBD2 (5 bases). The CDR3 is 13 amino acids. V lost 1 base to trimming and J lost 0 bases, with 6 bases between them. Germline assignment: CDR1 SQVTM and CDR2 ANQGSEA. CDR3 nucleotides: TGCAGCGTTGAAGGGGAGTACCAAGAGACCCAGTACTTC. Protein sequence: CSVEGEYQETQYF. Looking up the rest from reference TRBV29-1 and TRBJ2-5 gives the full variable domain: SAVISQKPSRDICQRGTSLTIQCQVDSQVTMMFWYRQQPGQSLTLIATANQGSEATYESGFVIDKFPISRPNLTFSTLTVSNMSPEDSSIYLCSVEGEYQETQYFGPGTRLLVL.

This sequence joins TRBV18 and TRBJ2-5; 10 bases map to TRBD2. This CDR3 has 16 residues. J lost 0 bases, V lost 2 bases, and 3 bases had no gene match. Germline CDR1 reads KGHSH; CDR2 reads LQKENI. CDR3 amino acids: CASSPETSGYQETQYF. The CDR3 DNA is TGTGCCAGCTCACCAGAGACTAGCGGGTACCAAGAGACCCAGTACTTC.

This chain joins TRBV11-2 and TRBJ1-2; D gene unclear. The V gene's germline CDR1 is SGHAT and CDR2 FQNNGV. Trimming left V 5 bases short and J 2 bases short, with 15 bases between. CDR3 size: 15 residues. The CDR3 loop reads CASSPRPALNYGYTF. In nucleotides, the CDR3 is TGTGCCAGCAGCCCTAGACCGGCGCTCAACTATGGCTACACCTTC. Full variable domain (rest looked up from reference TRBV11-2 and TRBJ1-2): EAGVAQSPRYKIIEKRQSVAFWCNPISGHATLYWYQQILGQGPKLLIQFQNNGVVDDSQLPKDRFSAERLKGVDSTLKIQPAKLEDSAVYLCASSPRPALNYGYTFGSGTRLTVV.

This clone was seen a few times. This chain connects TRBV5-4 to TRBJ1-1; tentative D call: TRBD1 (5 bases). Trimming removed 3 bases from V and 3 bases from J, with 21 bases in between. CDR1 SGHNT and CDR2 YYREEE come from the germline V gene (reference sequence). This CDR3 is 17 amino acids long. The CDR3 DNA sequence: TGTGCCAGCAGCTCAGCACAGGTGGGGTCATCGGACACTGAAGCTTTCTTT. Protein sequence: CASSSAQVGSSDTEAFF.

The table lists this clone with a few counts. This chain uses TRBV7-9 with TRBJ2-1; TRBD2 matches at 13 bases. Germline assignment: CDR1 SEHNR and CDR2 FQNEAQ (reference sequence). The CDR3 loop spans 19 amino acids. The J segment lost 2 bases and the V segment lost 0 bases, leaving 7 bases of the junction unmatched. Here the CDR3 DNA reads TGTGCCAGCAGCTTAGCGTTACTAGCGGGAGGGCGAACCTACAATGAGCAGTTCTTC. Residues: CASSLALLAGGRTYNEQFF.

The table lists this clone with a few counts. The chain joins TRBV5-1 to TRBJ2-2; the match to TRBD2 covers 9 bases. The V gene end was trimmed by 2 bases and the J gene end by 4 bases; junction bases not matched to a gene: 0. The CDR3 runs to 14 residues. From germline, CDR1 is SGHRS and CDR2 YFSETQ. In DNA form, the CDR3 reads TGCGCCAGCAGCTTAGCGGGAGGCACCGGGGAGCTGTTTTTT. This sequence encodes CASSLAGGTGELFF.

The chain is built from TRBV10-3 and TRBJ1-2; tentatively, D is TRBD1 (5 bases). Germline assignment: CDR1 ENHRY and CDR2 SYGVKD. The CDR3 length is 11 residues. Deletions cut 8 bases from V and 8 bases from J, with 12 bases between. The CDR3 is CAIRRGEGYTF. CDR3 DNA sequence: TGTGCCATCCGGAGGGGCGAAGGCTACACCTTC.

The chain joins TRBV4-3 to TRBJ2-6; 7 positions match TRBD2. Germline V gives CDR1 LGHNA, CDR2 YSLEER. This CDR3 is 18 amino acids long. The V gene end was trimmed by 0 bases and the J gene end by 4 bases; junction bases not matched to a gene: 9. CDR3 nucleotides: TGCGCCAGCAGCCAAGATGGGACTACAGGTTCCGGGGCCAACGTCCTGACTTTC. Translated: CASSQDGTTGSGANVLTF.

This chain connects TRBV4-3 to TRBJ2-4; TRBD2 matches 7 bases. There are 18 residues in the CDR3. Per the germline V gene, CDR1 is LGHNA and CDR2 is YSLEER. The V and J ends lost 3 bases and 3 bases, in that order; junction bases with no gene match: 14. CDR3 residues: CASSHGGSGAGNKNIQYF. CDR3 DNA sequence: TGCGCCAGCAGCCACGGGGGGAGCGGAGCGGGTAACAAAAACATTCAGTACTTC.

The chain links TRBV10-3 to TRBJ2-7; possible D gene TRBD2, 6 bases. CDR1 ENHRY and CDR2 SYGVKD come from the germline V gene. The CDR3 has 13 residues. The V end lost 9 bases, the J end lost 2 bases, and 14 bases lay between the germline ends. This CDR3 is CAILVAATYEQYF. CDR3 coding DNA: TGTGCCATACTGGTAGCGGCAACCTACGAGCAGTACTTC.